The sequence of this TCR beta chain was determined in a study of blood T cell repertoires in COVID-19. The CDR3 has 14 amino acids. The ends were cut back, 0 bases at V and 4 bases at J, with 9 bases in the middle. The germline V gene encodes CDR1 MDHEN and CDR2 SYDVKM. Profiling relied on immunoSEQ multiplex PCR, and the TCRdb table lists in-frame clones only, not all of them. The table lists hundreds of thousands of clones, 75% to 90% of them singletons. The sequence derives from a woman aged 70-85 years with COVID-19, enrolled during active disease. The chain has TRBV28 and TRBJ1-1, with D perhaps matching TRBD1 (5 bases). The sequenced material came from peripheral blood. The CDR3 protein is CASSLWVGGTEAFF. In DNA form, the CDR3 reads TGTGCCAGCAGTTTATGGGTGGGGGGCACTGAAGCTTTCTTT.